The clone carrying this T cell receptor (beta chain) was detected once. Its antigen is as yet unknown. The sample originates from a study of T cells in tuberculosis. Turning to the study itself: The T cells targeted glucose monomycolate, a mycobacterial lipid, via CD1B. A South African cohort included IGRA-negative adolescents, latently infected IGRA-positive adolescents and adults with active tuberculosis.

Study-wide results and caveats: Active tuberculosis alpha repertoires lay closer to GMM-specific TCRs than controls'.

Assay: immunoSEQ multiplex PCR; the TCRdb copy retains only in-frame clones and omits some. This sample has about 20,000 clones, with approximately 90% found just once. V lost 8 bases to trimming and J lost 5 bases, with 16 bases between them. This CDR3 comprises 14 residues. Germline lookup yields CDR1 SGHNT and CDR2 YYREEE (reference sequence). This sequence joins TRBV5-4 and TRBJ1-4; TRBD1 is a possible D gene (6 bases). This clonotype was obtained from a donor aged 10-29 years with latent tuberculosis or without tuberculosis infection. Source material: PBMCs. CDR3 DNA: TGTGCCAGTAGCACACGGACAGAAAATGAAAAACTGTTTTTT. It encodes CASSTRTENEKLFF.